Below, 14 T cell receptor beta chains from the same sample are listed, as sequenced in a study of T cell repertoires in cytomegalovirus infection. MiXCR was run by TCRdb on the reads, yielding one entry per CDR3 protein. The repertoire holds 290,000 or so distinct CDR3 sequences, roughly 9.3% seen once, with approximately 2.4% in the top ten. The sample taken for sequencing was PBMCs. These receptors all stem from a human donor in good health (CMV status not recorded). Some clones in this sample may be carry-over from other donors' samples.

This clonotype was seen many times. The rearrangement joins TRBV6-5 to TRBJ2-7, with 7 bases aligning to TRBD2. Germline-derived CDR1 and CDR2 are MNHEY and SVGAGI. With V trimmed by 8 bases and J by 3 bases, 7 bases remained unmatched. The CDR3 extends over 13 amino acids. The CDR3 sequence is CASHRTGGYEQYF. The DNA for the CDR3 is TGTGCCAGCCATAGGACGGGGGGCTACGAGCAGTACTTC.

This clonotype was seen many times. The chain joins TRBV24-1 to TRBJ2-2; D tentatively reads TRBD1 or TRBD2 (5 bases each). The germline V and J ends were trimmed by 3 bases and 1 base, with 11 bases remaining between them. The CDR3 runs to 16 residues. CDR1 is KGHDR and CDR2 is SFDVKD in the germline V gene. This CDR3 is CATSDPGTKNTGELFF. DNA of the CDR3: TGTGCCACCAGTGATCCCGGGACCAAGAACACCGGGGAGCTGTTTTTT.

This clonotype was recorded many times. J is TRBJ2-1 and V is TRBV6-1; possible D gene TRBD1, 6 bases. From germline, CDR1 is MNHNS and CDR2 SASEGT. Trimming removed 7 bases from V and 0 bases from J, with 19 bases in between. The CDR3 length is 17 residues. The CDR3 region has the DNA TGTGCCAGCAACCCCCTACGAAGGGGGTACTCCTACAATGAGCAGTTCTTC. Protein sequence: CASNPLRRGYSYNEQFF.

This clonotype was seen repeatedly, ten times or more. The chain carries TRBV7-2 and TRBJ2-4; 8 bases are shared with TRBD1. The length of the CDR3 is 16 residues. Looked up from germline, CDR1 is SGHTA and CDR2 is FQGNSA. V shed 1 base, J shed 8 bases, and the junction held 10 bases outside the gene matches. CDR3 loop: CASSLEKGQGADIQYF. Written as DNA, the CDR3 is TGTGCCAGCAGCTTAGAAAAAGGGCAGGGGGCTGACATTCAGTACTTC. The full variable domain, with the rest looked up from reference TRBV7-2 and TRBJ2-4, is GAGVSQSPSNKVTEKGKDVELRCDPISGHTALYWYRQSLGQGLEFLIYFQGNSAPDKSGLPSDRFSAERTGGSVSTLTIQRTQQEDSAVYLCASSLEKGQGADIQYFGAGTRLSVL.

The chain combines TRBV29-1 with TRBJ2-3, with TRBD2 matching over 10 bases. The CDR3 loop spans 16 amino acids. Germline lookup yields CDR1 SQVTM and CDR2 ANQGSEA. V trimming: 7 bases; J trimming: 0 bases; junction bases outside the gene matches: 10. The DNA of the CDR3 is TGCAGCGCCGGGACTAGCGTTTCTTCTAGCACAGATACGCAGTATTTT. This gives the protein CSAGTSVSSSTDTQYF.

This clonotype was seen many times. CDR3 DNA: TGTGCCAGCAAGGCGCGGGGGGCAACGAACACCGGGGAGCTGTTTTTT. This translates into CASKARGATNTGELFF. This sequence joins TRBV7-2 and TRBJ2-2; the match to TRBD2 covers 8 bases. The CDR3 sequence is 16 residues long. CDR1 SGHTA and CDR2 FQGNSA come from the germline V gene. Trimming took 7 bases from V and 0 from J; bases not matched to a gene: 7.

This clonotype showed up many times. Here the CDR3 reads CASSTYREGRTGELFF. DNA for the CDR3: TGTGCCAGCAGCACCTACAGGGAGGGTAGGACCGGGGAGCTGTTTTTT. V usage is TRBV7-3 and J usage is TRBJ2-2; tentatively, D is TRBD2 (7 bases). There are 16 residues in the CDR3. Trimming stripped 5 bases from V and 5 bases from J, with 18 bases between. Germline values: CDR1 SGHTA, CDR2 FQGTGA.

This clonotype was counted a few times. The V and J genes are TRBV6-2 or TRBV6-3 and TRBJ2-7, with D perhaps TRBD1 (7 bases). Germline CDR1 MNHEY, CDR2 SVGEGT. The V and J ends lost 5 bases and 3 bases respectively, with 17 bases between them. The CDR3 has 15 amino acids. The chain's CDR3 is CASSTGTAGLYEQYV. The CDR3 region has the DNA TGTGCCAGCAGTACCGGGACAGCGGGCCTCTACGAGCAGTACGTC.

This clonotype was seen only a few times. The chain employs TRBV14 and TRBJ1-3; 7 nucleotides align to TRBD1. Germline V CDR1 and CDR2: SGHDN, FVKESK. This CDR3 spans 17 amino acids. V lost 4 bases, J lost 0 bases, and 9 bases stayed unmatched. CDR3 loop: CASSLLGQAASGNTIYF. For the CDR3, the DNA is TGTGCCAGCAGCCTTCTTGGACAGGCCGCCTCTGGAAACACCATATATTTT. Full variable domain (outside the CDR3, taken from reference TRBV14 and TRBJ1-3): EAGVTQFPSHSVIEKGQTVTLRCDPISGHDNLYWYRRVMGKEIKFLLHFVKESKQDESGMPNNRFLAERTGGTYSTLKVQPAELEDSGVYFCASSLLGQAASGNTIYFGEGSWLTVV.

This clonotype occurred many times. The rearrangement joins TRBV7-2 to TRBJ1-2; no clear D gene. This CDR3 contains 16 residues. Germline V gene lookup returns CDR1 SGHTA and CDR2 FQGNSA. Between the trimmed V and J ends, which lost 1 base and 3 bases, there was a span of 15 bases. This CDR3 reads CASSLGGRRAHYGYTF. The CDR3, as DNA: TGTGCCAGCAGCTTAGGCGGACGGAGGGCCCACTATGGCTACACCTTC.

Ten or more counts support this clonotype. This chain joins TRBV7-2 and TRBJ2-1; the match to TRBD2 covers 8 bases. CDR1 is SGHTA and CDR2 is FQGNSA in the germline V gene. J lost 9 bases, V lost 4 bases, and 5 bases had no gene match. The CDR3 runs to 13 residues. Here the CDR3 reads CASSSHSGAEQFF. CDR3 coding DNA: TGTGCCAGCAGCTCACATAGCGGGGCTGAGCAGTTCTTC.

CDR3 DNA sequence: TGTGCCAGCAGGTCCGGGACCGCTAAACCCACAGATACGCAGTATTTT. As protein: CASRSGTAKPTDTQYF. V gene TRBV11-1 combines with J gene TRBJ2-3; D is tentatively TRBD1 or TRBD2 (5 bases each). Germline-derived CDR1 and CDR2 are SGHAT and FQDESV (reference sequence). This CDR3 comprises 16 residues. V lost 6 bases to trimming and J lost 2 bases, with 18 bases between them. Together with reference TRBV11-1 and TRBJ2-3, the CDR3 gives the full variable domain: EAEVAQSPRYKITEKSQAVAFWCDPISGHATLYWYRQILGQGPELLVQFQDESVVDDSQLPKDRFSAERLKGVDSTLKIQPAELGDSAMYLCASRSGTAKPTDTQYFGPGTRLTVL.

The table lists this clonotype with many counts. CDR3 coding DNA: TGTGCCAGCAGCTTAGAGGAGTGGACTGAAGCTTTCTTT. This encodes CASSLEEWTEAFF. This chain joins TRBV11-1 and TRBJ1-1; unclear D gene. The V gene's germline CDR1 is SGHAT and CDR2 FQDESV (reference sequence). The germline V and J ends were trimmed by 1 base and 5 bases, with 8 bases remaining between them. The length of the CDR3 is 13 residues. The full variable domain, its missing parts supplied by reference TRBV11-1 and TRBJ1-1, is EAEVAQSPRYKITEKSQAVAFWCDPISGHATLYWYRQILGQGPELLVQFQDESVVDDSQLPKDRFSAERLKGVDSTLKIQPAELGDSAMYLCASSLEEWTEAFFGQGTRLTVV.

This clonotype was found a few times. This sequence joins TRBV29-1 and TRBJ1-1; D is unclear. The germline V and J ends were trimmed by 5 bases and 0 bases, with 10 bases remaining between them. This CDR3 contains 13 residues. Germline values: CDR1 SQVTM, CDR2 ANQGSEA. The CDR3 loop is CSVSTVMNTEAFF. The DNA of the CDR3 is TGCAGCGTTTCGACGGTAATGAACACTGAAGCTTTCTTT.